The TCR beta chain under discussion was sequenced for a study of graft-versus-host responses after intestinal transplantation. Study in general: Recipients had multivisceral, liver-intestinal, or isolated intestinal transplants.

Data came from immunoSEQ multiplex PCR; TCRdb stores just in-frame clones and leaves some out. This table has some 120,000 clones, approximately 90% appearing once. Concerning this clone itself: Its antigen is as yet unknown. Other DNA sequences from this sample encode an identical CDR3 as well.

V gave up 0 bases and J gave up 4 bases, with 7 bases separating them. The germline gives CDR1 GTSNPN, CDR2 SVGIG (reference sequence). CDR3 length equals 12 residues. V is TRBV30 and J is TRBJ2-7, with D uncertain. The specimen was unstimulated CD4+ T cells sorted from spleen or lymph node cells, collected before intestinal transplant. The sequence came from a human donor who received an intestinal transplant. The CDR3 here is CAWSVLSYEQYF. The CDR3, as DNA: TGTGCCTGGAGTGTTTTGAGTTACGAGCAGTACTTC.